These 26 T cell receptor beta chains were sequenced from one sample in a study of response to subunit inactivated influenza vaccine. Each CDR3 protein gets one entry after TCRdb re-called the RT-PCR reads with MiXCR. The table has 800,000 or so distinct CDR3 sequences, approximately 22% seen once; the top ten hold around 9.6%. The source material was PBMCs from blood, sampled more than 4 days after vaccination. These receptors came from a man in his forties or fifties who received an inactivated influenza vaccine.

This clonotype was seen more than once but under ten times. This sequence joins TRBV7-2 and TRBJ2-5; D uncertain. CDR3 length equals 14 residues. V gave up 5 bases and J gave up 4 bases, with 14 bases separating them. Germline loops: CDR1 SGHTA, CDR2 FQGNSA. CDR3 bases: TGTGCCAGCAGCCCACAATACTTGGGAGAGACCCAGTACTTC. It encodes CASSPQYLGETQYF.

The sample holds a few counts of this clonotype. J is TRBJ2-7 and V is TRBV21-1; the table's D call of TRBD1 was not tested on the DNA. TRBV21-1 is recorded as a pseudogene. CDR3 length equals 17 residues. The CDR3 DNA reads as TGTGCCAGCAGCAAATCCCCGGGGCAGTGCCTTACCTACGAGCAGTACTTC. This gives the protein CASSKSPGQCLTYEQYF.

This clonotype was picked up a small number of times. The chain recombines TRBV3-1 with TRBJ1-5; D uncertain. This CDR3 has 15 residues. Germline CDR1 reads LGHDT; CDR2 reads YNNKEL (reference sequence). V lost 2 bases, J lost 2 bases, and 10 bases lay in between. The chain's CDR3 is CASSQQLGGNQPQHF. The CDR3 DNA is TGTGCCAGCAGCCAACAACTCGGGGGCAATCAGCCCCAGCATTTT.

This clonotype has only a few counts. V and J are TRBV6-5 and TRBJ1-6; 10 bases agree with TRBD1. The CDR3 contains 14 residues. CDR1 is MNHEY and CDR2 is SVGAGI in the germline V gene. The V gene end was trimmed by 8 bases and the J gene end by 9 bases; junction bases not matched to a gene: 7. Here the CDR3 reads CASVWGQGTSPLHF. For the CDR3, the DNA is TGTGCCAGCGTTTGGGGACAGGGGACTTCACCCCTCCACTTT.

Many counts were recorded for this clonotype. The rearrangement links TRBV9 to TRBJ1-1; TRBD1 matches at 8 bases. The CDR3 is 14 amino acids. Germline CDR1 SGDLS, CDR2 YYNGEE. V dropped 3 bases and J dropped 1; count of bases not matched to a gene: 2. CDR3: CASSAGGGNTEAFF. The CDR3 nucleotides are TGTGCCAGCAGCGCAGGGGGCGGGAACACTGAAGCTTTCTTT.

This clonotype has only a few counts. The chain carries TRBV20-1 and TRBJ1-4; 7 nucleotides agree with TRBD1. The V gene's germline CDR1 is DFQATT and CDR2 SNEGSKA (reference sequence). The CDR3 loop spans 14 amino acids. V lost 0 bases, J lost 8 bases, and 6 bases stayed unmatched. The CDR3: CSARDRRGGEKLFF. The CDR3 DNA sequence: TGCAGTGCTAGAGATCGCAGGGGGGGCGAAAAACTGTTTTTT.

This clonotype showed up just a few times. This chain connects TRBV29-1 to TRBJ2-3, with a tentative D call TRBD2 (5 bases). Germline assignment: CDR1 SQVTM and CDR2 ANQGSEA. CDR3 size: 10 residues. V lost 7 bases and J 8 bases, leaving 10 bases between the germline ends. In nucleotides, the CDR3 is TGCAGCGCTGACGCGGGTACGCAGTATTTT. Its protein product is CSADAGTQYF.

The chain links TRBV6-9 to TRBJ1-2; D ambiguous. Trimming removed 0 bases at V and 3 bases at J, with 14 bases between. The CDR3 is 16 residues long. Per germline, CDR1 MNHGY and CDR2 SVAAGI. The DNA for the CDR3 is TGTGCCAGCAGTTATTCAAAGGGTTGGGCTCACTATGGCTACACCTTC. It specifies CASSYSKGWAHYGYTF.

The chain recombines TRBV18 with TRBJ2-3, with 8 bases matching TRBD1. V lost 3 bases to trimming and J lost 3 bases; unmatched junction nucleotides: 11. This CDR3 region has 17 residues. CDR1 KGHSH and CDR2 LQKENI come from the germline V gene. The CDR3 reads CASSPPTGQGRTDTQYF. The CDR3 DNA follows: TGTGCCAGCTCACCGCCGACAGGACAGGGACGAACAGATACGCAGTATTTT.

This chain connects TRBV4-1 to TRBJ2-7; a possible D gene is TRBD2 (5 bases). Germline V gene data show CDR1 as MGHRA and CDR2 as YSYEKL. The V gene lost 0 bases and the J gene lost 7 bases, with 19 bases spanning the gap. This CDR3 has 16 amino acids. The CDR3 nucleotides read TGCGCCAGCAGCCAAGAAGGCCAGTCATCAAGAGGGGAGCAGTACTTC. This gives the protein CASSQEGQSSRGEQYF.

This clonotype was picked up a small number of times. The chain has TRBV3-1 and TRBJ2-5; TRBD2 aligns across 9 bases. V lost 1 base to trimming and J lost 2 bases; unmatched junction nucleotides: 8. This CDR3 has 17 amino acids. CDR1 LGHDT and CDR2 YNNKEL come from the germline V gene (reference sequence). The CDR3, as DNA: TGTGCCAGCAGCCAAGCCGGACTAGCGCCCTTACAAGAGACCCAGTACTTC. Protein product: CASSQAGLAPLQETQYF.

The chain joins TRBV5-1 to TRBJ2-2, with TRBD1 identical over 9 bases. V lost 0 bases, J lost 6 bases, and 6 bases stayed unmatched. This CDR3 spans 16 amino acids. Per the germline V gene, CDR1 is SGHRS and CDR2 is YFSETQ. In nucleotides, the CDR3 is TGCGCCAGCAGCTTGGCCTCGACAGGGGGACCCGGGGAGCTGTTTTTT. Amino acids: CASSLASTGGPGELFF.

The V gene is TRBV6-5, the J gene TRBJ2-3; 11 positions match TRBD2. J lost 4 bases, V lost 4 bases, and 7 bases had no gene match. The CDR3 contains 16 residues. Germline loops: CDR1 MNHEY, CDR2 SVGAGI. The CDR3 DNA reads TGTGCCAGCAGTTCCGTAGCGGGAGGGCCTGCAGATACGCAGTATTTT. Translated: CASSSVAGGPADTQYF.

This clonotype was seen repeatedly, ten times or more. This sequence joins TRBV2 and TRBJ1-6; D might be TRBD1 (6 bases). Germline V gene data show CDR1 as SNHLY and CDR2 as FYNNEI. Trimming removed 0 bases at V and 5 bases at J, with 17 bases between. This CDR3 is 18 amino acids long. CDR3 nucleotides: TGTGCCAGCAGTGAAGCGCTTCTGACAGGCTCAAATAATTCACCCCTCCACTTT. Its translation: CASSEALLTGSNNSPLHF.

The chain recombines TRBV20-1 with TRBJ2-1; 8 bases match TRBD1. V shed 1 base and J 5 bases; nucleotides not matched to a gene: 7. The germline CDR1 and CDR2 sequences are DFQATT and SNEGSKA (reference sequence). CDR3 length: 15 residues. CDR3 nucleotide sequence: TGCAGTGCTAGAGCGGGGCAGGGGGCGAACAATGAGCAGTTCTTC. It translates to CSARAGQGANNEQFF.

The sample holds a few counts of this clonotype. The gene calls are TRBV15 and TRBJ2-2; 8 positions agree with TRBD2. The germline V gene has CDR1 LNHNV and CDR2 YYDKDF (reference sequence). The V gene end was trimmed by 5 bases and the J gene end by 6 bases; junction bases not matched to a gene: 8. This CDR3 contains 15 residues. CDR3 loop: CATSEWGLGPGELFF. In nucleotides, the CDR3 is TGTGCCACCAGCGAGTGGGGACTAGGTCCCGGGGAGCTGTTTTTT.

This clonotype was seen more than once but under ten times. This chain connects TRBV7-6 to TRBJ2-7; unclear D gene. Germline loops: CDR1 SGHVS, CDR2 FNYEAQ. This CDR3 region has 14 residues. V was clipped by 1 base and J by 2 bases, with 9 bases between them. The CDR3 nucleotides are TGTGCCAGCAGCTTAGGGCCTGAGACCTACGAGCAGTACTTC. Translating gives CASSLGPETYEQYF. Using reference TRBV7-6 and TRBJ2-7 for the parts outside the CDR3, the full variable domain is GAGVSQSPRYKVTKRGQDVALRCDPISGHVSLYWYRQALGQGPEFLTYFNYEAQQDKSGLPNDRFSAERPEGSISTLTIQRTEQRDSAMYRCASSLGPETYEQYFGPGTRLTVT.

This clonotype was recorded at least ten times. The gene calls are TRBV7-2 and TRBJ2-3; D ambiguous. Germline CDR1 reads SGHTA; CDR2 reads FQGNSA. The CDR3 runs to 12 residues. Trimming cost V 1 base and J 8 bases, with 7 bases left between them. In DNA form, the CDR3 reads TGTGCCAGCAGCTTAGAATCCGGTACGCAGTATTTT. Protein sequence: CASSLESGTQYF. The whole variable domain, remainder taken from reference TRBV7-2 and TRBJ2-3, is GAGVSQSPSNKVTEKGKDVELRCDPISGHTALYWYRQSLGQGLEFLIYFQGNSAPDKSGLPSDRFSAERTGGSVSTLTIQRTQQEDSAVYLCASSLESGTQYFGPGTRLTVL.

J is TRBJ2-1 and V is TRBV20-1; no clear D gene. Germline lookup yields CDR1 DFQATT and CDR2 SNEGSKA (reference sequence). V lost 5 bases and J lost 6, with 11 bases in between. The CDR3 runs to 12 residues. Here the CDR3 reads CSAERHSNEQFF. The CDR3 DNA sequence: TGCAGTGCTGAGAGGCATAGCAATGAGCAGTTCTTC.

V usage is TRBV30 and J usage is TRBJ2-1; tentatively, D is TRBD1 or TRBD2 (5 bases each). The germline CDR1 and CDR2 sequences are GTSNPN and SVGIG (reference sequence). CDR3 length: 13 residues. V shed 2 bases and J shed 7 bases, with 12 bases lying between them. The CDR3 bases are TGTGCCTGGAGTTGGGGACCCGGGAATGAGCAGTTCTTC. It yields the protein CAWSWGPGNEQFF.

The chain has TRBV29-1 and TRBJ1-4; TRBD1 is a possible D gene (6 bases). The CDR3 runs 14 residues. The V gene's germline CDR1 is SQVTM and CDR2 ANQGSEA. Trimming removed 4 bases at V and 4 bases at J, with 13 bases between. In DNA form, the CDR3 reads TGCAGCGTTGGAAATGGACAGTTTAATGAAAAACTGTTTTTT. Translated: CSVGNGQFNEKLFF.

This chain joins TRBV6-5 and TRBJ1-2; TRBD1 is a possible D gene (5 bases). Germline CDR1 and CDR2: MNHEY and SVGAGI. The V and J ends lost 4 bases and 5 bases respectively, with 14 bases between them. The length of the CDR3 is 14 residues. The CDR3 is CASSSNRIGYGYTF. The CDR3 DNA is TGTGCCAGCAGTTCTAACAGGATAGGGTATGGCTACACCTTC.

The genes are TRBV5-1 and TRBJ2-1; 9 bases align to TRBD1. The J segment lost 7 bases and the V segment lost 4 bases, leaving 21 bases of the junction unmatched. There are 19 residues in the CDR3. The germline V gene has CDR1 SGHRS and CDR2 YFSETQ. CDR3 DNA sequence: TGCGCCAGCAGCACATACAGCTACCCGGGACAGGGTAAAGGGAATGAGCAGTTCTTC. It is translated as CASSTYSYPGQGKGNEQFF. The full variable domain, in which reference TRBV5-1 and TRBJ2-1 provide the parts outside the CDR3, is KAGVTQTPRYLIKTRGQQVTLSCSPISGHRSVSWYQQTPGQGLQFLFEYFSETQRNKGNFPGRFSGRQFSNSRSEMNVSTLELGDSALYLCASSTYSYPGQGKGNEQFFGPGTRLTVL.

V and J are TRBV3-1 and TRBJ2-1; D ambiguous. This CDR3 comprises 13 residues. Germline loops: CDR1 LGHDT, CDR2 YNNKEL (reference sequence). Trimming shortened V by 1 base and J by 13 bases, and 14 bases separated the two germline ends. CDR3: CASSQVAGDRQFF. CDR3 in DNA: TGTGCCAGCAGCCAAGTCGCTGGAGACCGCCAGTTCTTC.

With regard to this clonotype: Because it lacks the conserved phenylalanine or tryptophan at the end, this CDR3 is likely a read error. The V call is TRBV7-9, the J call TRBJ2-1; tentatively, D is TRBD1 (6 bases). This CDR3 contains 15 residues. CDR1 SEHNR and CDR2 FQNEAQ come from the germline V gene (reference sequence). V gave up 0 bases and J gave up 5 bases, with 11 bases separating them. CDR3 region: CASSLALGQHNEQFY. The DNA for the CDR3 is TGTGCCAGCAGCTTAGCGCTAGGACAGCACAATGAGCAGTTCTAC.

This chain joins TRBV12-3 or TRBV12-4 and TRBJ2-7; D uncertain. The CDR3 spans 15 residues. V lost 3 bases, J lost 3 bases, and 15 bases lay in between. The CDR3 protein is CASSFDGLGFYEQYF. For the CDR3, the DNA is TGTGCCAGCAGTTTCGATGGTCTGGGCTTCTACGAGCAGTACTTC.